The entry below gives a single T cell receptor beta chain sequence along with its context. This clone's antigen is unknown. The sample holds no much larger clone one base away, and base qualities are not on file. This specimen belongs to a study of T cell repertoires in urothelial bladder cancer (dated by TCRdb to between 2018 and 2021). Turning to the overall study: Of the roughly 12 resected lesions, three were clinical stage cT0, three were cTa, three were cT1 and three were cT2 or greater. The study compared clonality of the TCR repertoire in bladder tumors against clonality in benign bladder inflammation. About a dozen patients with bladder lesions undergoing transurethral resection were identified prospectively. Roughly 13 resected bladder lesions, made up of urothelial carcinoma (UC+) and benign (UC-) specimens, were studied. General conclusions and limits of the study: Urothelial carcinoma specimens contained fewer T cells than benign specimens, with a median of approximately 5,000 versus 26,000. In carcinoma specimens a single T-cell clone made up as much as 17% of infiltrating lymphocytes, compared with around 2.2% in benign specimens. The median percentage of tumor infiltrating lymphocytes was roughly 2.2% in carcinoma specimens and approximately 11% in benign specimens.

The TCR beta chain CDR3 region was sequenced with the immunoSEQ assay. The paper's processing steps were these. For each specimen, the T-cell fraction, clonal dominance, and maximum TCR clone frequency were calculated. What TCRdb holds here is the immuneACCESS table cut down to in-frame rearrangements. Part of the clones is not present; checked against another copy, under half of the missing clones reflect an unresolved V gene, and the others are unexplained. Clonal size and the V and J genes are those of that table, whereas D and trimming came from the DNA. This sample has about 11,000 clones in its table, and approximately 71% of those were observed once. Together, the top ten hold 6% to 8% of the sample. Benign (UC-) specimens were resected bladder lesions without urothelial carcinoma. Bladder lesion specimens were obtained at transurethral resection and were stored at -80C. DNA was isolated from the bladder specimens obtained at transurethral resection.

The CDR3, cysteine through phenylalanine, is 19 amino acids long. The kept DNA is CDR3 alone, 57 bases in frame from the first base. From a lookup of the germline V gene, CDR1 and CDR2 are MGHRA and YSYEKL. Compared with germline, V lacks 0 bases and J lacks 1 base; bases without a gene match: 7. Sequencing was done on a sample of tumor-infiltrating cells from bladder cancer. Here the chain combines TRBV4-1 and TRBJ2-4, and TRBD2 matches 12 of the central bases. The origin of this receptor is a human donor with a benign inflammatory bladder lesion. The DNA reads as follows: TGCGCCAGCAGCCAAGATGCTAGCGGGGGGGCGAGGGCCAAAAACATTCAGTACTTC. Its protein is CASSQDASGGARAKNIQYF.